What follows is one T cell receptor beta chain and its context. Study processing details: Using reference gene primer amplification, nucleated cell counts were estimated. Clones were sequenced by immunoSEQ multiplex PCR, and TCRdb holds only the in-frame ones, with some missing. The D gene and trimming were derived from the DNA, and the V and J assignments and clone size from that table. This table holds tens of thousands of clones, roughly nine tenths found once. The CDR3 is made up of 16 amino acids. Germline assignment: CDR1 LGHNA and CDR2 YNFKEQ. The V gene end was trimmed by 0 bases and the J gene end by 3 bases; junction bases not matched to a gene: 6. The record originates from a study of blood T cell repertoires in COVID-19. Overall study context: Material from acute and convalescent COVID-19 was sourced from the United States, Italy and Spain. The cDNA or gDNA used as material had been derived from T cells, B-cell-depleted T cells, or PBMCs.

J is TRBJ1-1 and V is TRBV4-2; 8 bases are shared with TRBD1. This receptor was taken from a man aged 60-69 years with acute or convalescent COVID-19. The sample consisted of peripheral blood. This CDR3 reads CASSQEARQGYTEAFF. CDR3 coding DNA: TGTGCCAGCAGCCAAGAAGCTAGACAGGGGTACACTGAAGCTTTCTTT.